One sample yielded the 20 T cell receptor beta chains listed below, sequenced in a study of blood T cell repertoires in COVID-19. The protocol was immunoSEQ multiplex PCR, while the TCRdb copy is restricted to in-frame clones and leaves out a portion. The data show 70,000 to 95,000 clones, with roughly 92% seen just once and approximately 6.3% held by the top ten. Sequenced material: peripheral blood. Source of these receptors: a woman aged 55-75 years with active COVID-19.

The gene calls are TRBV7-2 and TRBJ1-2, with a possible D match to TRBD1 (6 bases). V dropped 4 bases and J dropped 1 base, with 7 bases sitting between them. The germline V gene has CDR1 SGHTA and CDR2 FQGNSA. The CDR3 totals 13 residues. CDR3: CASSSGVNYGYTF. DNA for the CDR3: TGTGCCAGCAGCTCAGGGGTTAACTATGGCTACACCTTC.

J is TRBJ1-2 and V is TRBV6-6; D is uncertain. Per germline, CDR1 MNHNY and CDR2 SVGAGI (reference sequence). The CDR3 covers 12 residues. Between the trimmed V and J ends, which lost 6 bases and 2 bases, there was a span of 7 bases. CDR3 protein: CASSRSNYGYTF. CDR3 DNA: TGTGCCAGCAGCCGGTCCAACTATGGCTACACCTTC.

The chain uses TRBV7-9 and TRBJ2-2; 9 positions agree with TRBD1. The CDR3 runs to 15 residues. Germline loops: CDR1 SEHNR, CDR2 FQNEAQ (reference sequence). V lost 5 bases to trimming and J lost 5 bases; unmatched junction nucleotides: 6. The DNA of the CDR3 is TGTGCCAGCAGCCGGACAGGGGTTGGTACCGGGGAGCTGTTTTTT. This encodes CASSRTGVGTGELFF.

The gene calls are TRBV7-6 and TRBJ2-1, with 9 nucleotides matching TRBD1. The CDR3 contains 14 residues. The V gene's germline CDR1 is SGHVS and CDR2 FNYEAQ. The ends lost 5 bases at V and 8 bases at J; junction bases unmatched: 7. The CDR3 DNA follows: TGTGCCAGCAGCCCACAGGGGGCCGGGGATGAGCAGTTCTTC. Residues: CASSPQGAGDEQFF.

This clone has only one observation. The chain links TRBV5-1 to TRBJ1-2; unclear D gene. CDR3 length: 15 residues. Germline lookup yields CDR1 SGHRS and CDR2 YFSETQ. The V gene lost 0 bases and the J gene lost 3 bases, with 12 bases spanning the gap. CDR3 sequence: CASSLDTDGYYGYTF. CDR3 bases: TGCGCCAGCAGCTTGGACACAGACGGATACTATGGCTACACCTTC.

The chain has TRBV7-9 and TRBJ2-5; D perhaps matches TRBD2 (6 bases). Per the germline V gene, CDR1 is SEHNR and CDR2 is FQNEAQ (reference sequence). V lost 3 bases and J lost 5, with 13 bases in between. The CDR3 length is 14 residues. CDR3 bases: TGTGCCAGCAGCTTCTCGTCGGGGGAGGAGACCCAGTACTTC. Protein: CASSFSSGEETQYF.

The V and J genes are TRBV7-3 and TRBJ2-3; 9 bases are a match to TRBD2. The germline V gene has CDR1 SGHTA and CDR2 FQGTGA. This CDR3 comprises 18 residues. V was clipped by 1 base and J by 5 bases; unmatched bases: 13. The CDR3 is CASSLKAGAGGPGDTQYF. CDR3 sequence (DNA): TGTGCCAGCAGCTTAAAAGCCGGTGCGGGAGGGCCCGGAGATACGCAGTATTTT.

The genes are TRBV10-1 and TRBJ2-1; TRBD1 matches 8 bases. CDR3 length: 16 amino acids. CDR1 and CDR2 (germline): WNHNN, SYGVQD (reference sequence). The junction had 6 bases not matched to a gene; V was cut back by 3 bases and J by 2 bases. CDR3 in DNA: TGCGCCAGCAGTGATTCAGGGGGCTCGACCTACAATGAGCAGTTCTTC. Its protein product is CASSDSGGSTYNEQFF.

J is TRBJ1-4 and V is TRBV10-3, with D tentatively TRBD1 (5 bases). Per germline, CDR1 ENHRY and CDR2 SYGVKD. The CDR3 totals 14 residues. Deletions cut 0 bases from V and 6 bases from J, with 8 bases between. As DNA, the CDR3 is TGTGCCATCAGTGAGTCAATGACAGATGAAAAACTGTTTTTT. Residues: CAISESMTDEKLFF.

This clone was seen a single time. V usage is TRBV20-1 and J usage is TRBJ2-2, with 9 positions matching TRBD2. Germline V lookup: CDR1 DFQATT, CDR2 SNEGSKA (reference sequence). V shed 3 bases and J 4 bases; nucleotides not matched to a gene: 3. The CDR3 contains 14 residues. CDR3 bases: TGCAGTGCTAGTAGCGGGAGTGGCACCGGGGAGCTGTTTTTT. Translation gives CSASSGSGTGELFF.

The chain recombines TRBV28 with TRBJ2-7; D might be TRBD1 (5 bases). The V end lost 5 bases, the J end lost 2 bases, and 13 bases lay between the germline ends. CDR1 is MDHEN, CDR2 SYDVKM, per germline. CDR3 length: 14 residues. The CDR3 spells CASSPGHLAYEQYF. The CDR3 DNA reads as TGTGCCAGCAGTCCAGGACATTTAGCCTACGAGCAGTACTTC. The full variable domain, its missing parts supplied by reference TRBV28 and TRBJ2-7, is DVKVTQSSRYLVKRTGEKVFLECVQDMDHENMFWYRQDPGLGLRLIYFSYDVKMKEKGDIPEGYSVSREKKERFSLILESASTNQTSMYLCASSPGHLAYEQYFGPGTRLTVT.

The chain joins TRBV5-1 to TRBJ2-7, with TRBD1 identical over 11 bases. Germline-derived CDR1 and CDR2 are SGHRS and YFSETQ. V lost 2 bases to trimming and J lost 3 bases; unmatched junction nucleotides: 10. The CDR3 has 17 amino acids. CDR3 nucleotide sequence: TGCGCCAGCAGCTTACAGTTCGGACAGGGGGCTGGCTACGAGCAGTACTTC. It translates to CASSLQFGQGAGYEQYF.

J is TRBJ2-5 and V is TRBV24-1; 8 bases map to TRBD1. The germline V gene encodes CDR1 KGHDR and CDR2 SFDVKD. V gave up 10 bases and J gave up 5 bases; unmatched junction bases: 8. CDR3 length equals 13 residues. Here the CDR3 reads CATKDRDGETQYF. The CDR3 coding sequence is TGTGCCACGAAGGACAGGGACGGTGAGACCCAGTACTTC.

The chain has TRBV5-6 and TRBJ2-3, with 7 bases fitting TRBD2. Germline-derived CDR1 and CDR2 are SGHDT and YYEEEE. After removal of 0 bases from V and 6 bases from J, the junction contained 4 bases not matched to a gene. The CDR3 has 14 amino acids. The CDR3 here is CASSLVSGADTQYF. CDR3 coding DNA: TGTGCCAGCAGCTTGGTCAGCGGGGCGGATACGCAGTATTTT. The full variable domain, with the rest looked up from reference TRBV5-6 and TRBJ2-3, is DAGVTQSPTHLIKTRGQQVTLRCSPKSGHDTVSWYQQALGQGPQFIFQYYEEEERQRGNFPDRFSGHQFPNYSSELNVNALLLGDSALYLCASSLVSGADTQYFGPGTRLTVL.

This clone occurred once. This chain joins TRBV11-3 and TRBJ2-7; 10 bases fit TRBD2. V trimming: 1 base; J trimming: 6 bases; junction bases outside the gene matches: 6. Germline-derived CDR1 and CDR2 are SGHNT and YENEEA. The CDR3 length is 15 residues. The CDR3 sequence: CASSLVASGRSEQYF. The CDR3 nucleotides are TGTGCCAGCAGCTTAGTGGCTAGCGGGAGATCCGAGCAGTACTTC.

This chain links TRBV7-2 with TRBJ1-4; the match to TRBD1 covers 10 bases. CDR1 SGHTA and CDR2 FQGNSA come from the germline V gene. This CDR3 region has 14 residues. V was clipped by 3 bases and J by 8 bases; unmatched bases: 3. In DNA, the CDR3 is TGTGCCAGCAGCTTCGGGACAGGGGACGAAAAACTGTTTTTT. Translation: CASSFGTGDEKLFF.

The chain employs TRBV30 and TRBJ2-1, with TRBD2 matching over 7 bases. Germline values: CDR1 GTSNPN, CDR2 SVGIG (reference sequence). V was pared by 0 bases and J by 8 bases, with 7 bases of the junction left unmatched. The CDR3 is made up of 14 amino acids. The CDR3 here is CAWSVGLAADEQFF. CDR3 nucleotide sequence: TGTGCCTGGAGTGTAGGTCTAGCGGCTGATGAGCAGTTCTTC.

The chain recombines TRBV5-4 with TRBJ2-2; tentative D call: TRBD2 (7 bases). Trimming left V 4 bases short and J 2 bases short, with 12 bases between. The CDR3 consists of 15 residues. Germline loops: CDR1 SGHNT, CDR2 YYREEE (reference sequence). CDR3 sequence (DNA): TGTGCCAGCAGCAGCGGGACACCTAACACCGGGGAGCTGTTTTTT. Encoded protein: CASSSGTPNTGELFF. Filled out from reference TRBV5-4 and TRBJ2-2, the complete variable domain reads ETGVTQSPTHLIKTRGQQVTLRCSSQSGHNTVSWYQQALGQGPQFIFQYYREEENGRGNFPPRFSGLQFPNYSSELNVNALELDDSALYLCASSSGTPNTGELFFGEGSRLTVL.

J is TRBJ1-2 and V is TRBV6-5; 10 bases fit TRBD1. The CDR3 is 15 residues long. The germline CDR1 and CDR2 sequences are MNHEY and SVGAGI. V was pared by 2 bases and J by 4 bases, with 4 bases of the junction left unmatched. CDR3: CASSYDRGHGYGYTF. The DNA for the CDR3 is TGTGCCAGCAGTTACGACAGGGGGCATGGCTATGGCTACACCTTC.

CDR3 coding DNA: TGTGCCAGCAGCCTCACAGGGGACACTGAAGCTTTCTTT. It is translated as CASSLTGDTEAFF. The chain employs TRBV5-4 and TRBJ1-1, with TRBD1 matching 7 bases. Germline V gene data show CDR1 as SGHNT and CDR2 as YYREEE (reference sequence). Germline trimming cut 4 bases from V and 3 bases from J; bases unmatched to any gene: 3. The CDR3 loop spans 13 amino acids.